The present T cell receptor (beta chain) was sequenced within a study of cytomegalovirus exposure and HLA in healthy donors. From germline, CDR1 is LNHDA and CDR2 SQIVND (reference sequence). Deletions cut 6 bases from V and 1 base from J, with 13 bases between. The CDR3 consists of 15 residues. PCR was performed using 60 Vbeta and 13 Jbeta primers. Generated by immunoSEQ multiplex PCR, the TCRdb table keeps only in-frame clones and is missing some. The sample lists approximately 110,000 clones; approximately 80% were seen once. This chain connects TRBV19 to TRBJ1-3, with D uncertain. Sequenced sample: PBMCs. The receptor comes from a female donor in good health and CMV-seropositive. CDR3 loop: CASSPRTGSGNTIYF. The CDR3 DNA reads TGTGCCAGTAGCCCTAGAACCGGATCTGGAAACACCATATATTTT.